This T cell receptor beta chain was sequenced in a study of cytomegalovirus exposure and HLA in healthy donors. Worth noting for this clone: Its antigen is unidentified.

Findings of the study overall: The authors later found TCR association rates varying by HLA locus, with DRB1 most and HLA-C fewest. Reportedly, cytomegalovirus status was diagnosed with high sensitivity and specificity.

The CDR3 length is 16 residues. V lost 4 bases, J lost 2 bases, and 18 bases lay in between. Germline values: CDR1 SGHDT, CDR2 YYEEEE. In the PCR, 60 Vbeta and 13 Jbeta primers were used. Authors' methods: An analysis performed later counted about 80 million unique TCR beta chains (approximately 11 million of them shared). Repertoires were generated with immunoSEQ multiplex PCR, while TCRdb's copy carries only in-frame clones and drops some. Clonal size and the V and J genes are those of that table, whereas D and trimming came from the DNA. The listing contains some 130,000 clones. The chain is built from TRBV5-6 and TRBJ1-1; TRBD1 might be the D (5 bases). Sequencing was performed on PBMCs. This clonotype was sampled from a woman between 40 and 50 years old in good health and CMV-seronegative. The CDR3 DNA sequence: TGTGCCAGCAGCGGTGTGACAGCCCTCTTTAACACTGAAGCTTTCTTT. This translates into CASSGVTALFNTEAFF.